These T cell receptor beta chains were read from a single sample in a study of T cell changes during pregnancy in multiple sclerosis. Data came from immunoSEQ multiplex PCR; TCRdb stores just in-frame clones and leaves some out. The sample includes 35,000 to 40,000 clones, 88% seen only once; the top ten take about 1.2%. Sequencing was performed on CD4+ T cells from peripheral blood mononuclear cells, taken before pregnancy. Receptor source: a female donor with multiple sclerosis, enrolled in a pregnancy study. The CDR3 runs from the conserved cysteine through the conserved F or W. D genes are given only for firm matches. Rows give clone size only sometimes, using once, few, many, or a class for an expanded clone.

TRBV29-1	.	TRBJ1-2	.	TGCAGCGTTGAAAAGGGCAGGGGTGGCTACACCTTC	CSVEKGRGGYTF
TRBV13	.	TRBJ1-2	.	TGTGCCAGCAGCCAAGGAGACTTGAACTATGGCTACACCTTC	CASSQGDLNYGYTF
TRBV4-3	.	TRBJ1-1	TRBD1	TGCGCCAGCAGCCAAGTTGGGACAGTCGACACTGAAGCTTTCTTT	CASSQVGTVDTEAFF
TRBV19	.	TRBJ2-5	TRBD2	TGTGCCAGTAGTATAGATAGCGGGAGGGCGTCGGGGACCCAGTACTTC	CASSIDSGRASGTQYF
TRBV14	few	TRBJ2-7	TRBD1	TGTGCCAGCCGCCGGGACAGGCGCTCCTACGAGCAGTACTTC	CASRRDRRSYEQYF
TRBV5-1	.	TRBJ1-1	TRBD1	TGCGCCAGCAGCCAGACTAGACAGGGGGCTCGGACTTTCTTT	CASSQTRQGARTFF
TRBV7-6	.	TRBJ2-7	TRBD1	TGTGCCAGCAGCTTGGGACAGGGGGCGTACGAGCAGTACTTC	CASSLGQGAYEQYF
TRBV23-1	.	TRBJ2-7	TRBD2	TGCGCCAGCAGTCCTCCGGGACTAGCGGAGGACTACGAGCAGTACTTC	CASSPPGLAEDYEQYF
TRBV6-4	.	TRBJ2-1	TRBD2	TGTGCCAGCAGTGACTCGGCCAGCGGGGCCAATGAGCAGTTCTTC	CASSDSASGANEQFF
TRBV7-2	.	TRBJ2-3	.	TGTGCCAGCAGCCCACGACCAACCCTAGGAGATACGCAGTATTTT	CASSPRPTLGDTQYF
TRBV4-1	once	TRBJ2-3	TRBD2	TGCGCCAGCAGCCAAGAACTAGCGGGAGTTGGGCGGGATACGCAGTATTTT	CASSQELAGVGRDTQYF
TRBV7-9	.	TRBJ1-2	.	TGTGCCAGCAGTCCAGGGCATGGCTACACCTTC	CASSPGHGYTF
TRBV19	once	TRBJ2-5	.	TGTGCCAGTAGTACAGCGTCGACGGCGTTCCAAGAGACCCAGTACTTC	CASSTASTAFQETQYF
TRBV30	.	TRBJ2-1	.	TGTGCCGGGGCCCAAGGGGCCTACAATGAGCAGTTCTTC	CAGAQGAYNEQFF
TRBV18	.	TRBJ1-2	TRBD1	TGTGCCAGCTCACCAGACAGGGAATATGGCTACACCTTC	CASSPDREYGYTF
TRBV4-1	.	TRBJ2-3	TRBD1	TGCGCCAGCAGCCAAGAGCAGACAGGGGTGACAGATACGCAGTATTTT	CASSQEQTGVTDTQYF
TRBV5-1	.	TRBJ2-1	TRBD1	TGCGCCAGCAGCTTGGGGGGGACAGGGGGCAATGAGCAGTTCTTC	CASSLGGTGGNEQFF
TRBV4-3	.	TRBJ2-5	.	TGCGCCAGCAGCCAAGTGGTGACGGGAACGACCCAGTACTTC	CASSQVVTGTTQYF
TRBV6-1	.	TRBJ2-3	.	TGTGCCAGCAGTGAATCCAGGGGAGCCCGCACAGATACGCAGTATTTT	CASSESRGARTDTQYF
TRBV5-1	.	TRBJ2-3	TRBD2	TGCGCCAGCAGCTCGTTGACTAGCGGGCGCACAGATACGCAGTATTTT	CASSSLTSGRTDTQYF
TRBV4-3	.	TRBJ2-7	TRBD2	TGCGCCAGCAGCAAGGGACTAGCGGGATCTTACGAGCAGTACTTC	CASSKGLAGSYEQYF
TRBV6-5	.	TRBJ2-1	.	TGTGCCAGCAGTCCGGACTCCGAATACAATGAGCAGTTCTTC	CASSPDSEYNEQFF
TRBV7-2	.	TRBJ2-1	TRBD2	TGTGCCAGCAGCTTAGCGCAACTAGCGGAGCAGTTCTTC	CASSLAQLAEQFF
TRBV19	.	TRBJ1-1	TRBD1	TGTGCCGTGCGACAGGGAGACACTGAAGCTTTCTTT	CAVRQGDTEAFF
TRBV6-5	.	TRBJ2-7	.	TGTGCCAGCAGTTACTCAGGGGGTCGGCAGTACTTC	CASSYSGGRQYF
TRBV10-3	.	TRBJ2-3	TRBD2	TGTGCCATCAGCCCCGGTTCGGGACTAGGCACAGATACGCAGTATTTT	CAISPGSGLGTDTQYF
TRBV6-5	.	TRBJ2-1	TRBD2	TGTGCCAGCAGCATAGCGGGATTATCCTACAATGAGCAGTTCTTC	CASSIAGLSYNEQFF
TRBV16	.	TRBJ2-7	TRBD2	TGTGCCAGCAGCCCCCCGTGGGGGGGATTCTCCTACGAGCAGTACTTC	CASSPPWGGFSYEQYF
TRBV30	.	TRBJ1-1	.	TGTGCCTGGATGGGGGGTGTTCGCGAAGCTTTCTTT	CAWMGGVREAFF
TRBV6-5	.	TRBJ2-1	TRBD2	TGTGCCAGCAGTTACCCCCGGGGGGGCAACAATGAGCAGTTCTTC	CASSYPRGGNNEQFF
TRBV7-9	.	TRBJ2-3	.	TGTGCCAGCAGCTTAGCTAGTTTCTTTAGCACAGATACGCAGTATTTT	CASSLASFFSTDTQYF